This T cell receptor beta chain stems from a study of cytomegalovirus exposure and HLA in healthy donors (dated by TCRdb to the late 2010s). Regarding the research as a whole: According to an earlier analysis of 550 to 750 of the donors, 150 million to 200 million T cells yielded roughly 110 million unique TCR beta sequences and approximately 280 Gb of sequence data. An early release covering more than 500 HLA-typed donors comprised roughly 300 gigabases of sequencing data and around 80 million unique TCR sequences. The genetic ancestry cluster associated with self-reported Caucasian donors included 81% of the approximately 410 genotyped donors. The study aimed to test whether signatures of past pathogen exposure could be identified by cataloging public T cell receptors. Using immunosequencing, the study profiled T cell repertoires from 666 subjects and related those repertoires to cytomegalovirus serostatus. Besides the first cohort of roughly 640 subjects, a separate validation cohort made up of 120 different subjects was used. The study combined high-throughput TCR immunosequencing, statistical association of individual TCRs with disease status, and machine learning to predict cytomegalovirus infection status. In a later analysis, previously published TCR beta repertoires from fewer than 750 donors were re-analyzed and high-resolution HLA genotyping was added so that TCR occurrence patterns could be studied. In the later analysis, no new phenotypic data were used to find candidate immune exposures; instead, reliance was placed on TCR beta sequences and their occurrence across donors. An earlier analysis of several hundred of the donors applied high-throughput TCR beta sequencing to assess whether each TCR beta V gene segment acted as functional or pseudogenic. Donor age, sex, ethnicity and CMV serostatus were compiled alongside the repertoire data. A later genetic analysis used genome-wide SNP genotypes for 398 of the 666 donors, treating that subset as a discovery cohort. All discovery cohort repertoires had been generated using a single sequencing platform. HLA typing covered class I and class II loci at four-digit resolution. Typing coverage varied by locus: roughly 620-640 donors for A, B, C, DRB1 and DQB1; approximately 520 for DQA1; approximately 610 for DPA1; approximately 490 for DPB1. Four to six DR-DQ haplotypes were handled as single units for association and clustering because linkage in the cohort was strong. On average, around 240,000 unique TCR beta nucleotide sequences were sequenced per donor among roughly 430 genotyped donors of the cohort, with approximately 18% of those sequences being non-productive.

Of note for this clone: Its specific antigen is unknown. One base away there is no much larger clone; base qualities are not given.

Study-wide conclusions, independent of this receptor: For the cohort, immune exposure information was limited to CMV serostatus. Specific HLA alleles were associated with over 15,000 TCR beta sequences at a false discovery rate of 0.05 in a later analysis. V-gene and J-gene trimming of TCR beta chains was associated with a missense DCLRE1C variant in a later genetic analysis, and the association was replicated in an independent cohort. In an earlier analysis of approximately 590 of the donors, most TCR beta V segments were observed in productive rearrangements about 90% or about 30% of the time, broadly matching IMGT annotations. Linkage disequilibrium might explain the correlated functional status among segregating V segments, but an unknown experimental factor could not be excluded. According to the authors, the approach could potentially be generalized to other disease states and immunological phenotypes. When HLA alleles, especially DR and DQ, strongly co-occurred, TCR associations were difficult to assign to individual alleles. A later analysis found that HLA-associated TCR beta chains were more clonally expanded and had lower generation probabilities than equally common non-associated chains. A cluster of highly shared sequence variants was judged likely to be a technical artifact of the sequencing pipeline. A later analysis reported that several top co-occurrence clusters appeared linked to parvovirus B19, influenza, CMV and Epstein-Barr virus. The study listed 150 to 200 TCR beta chains as associated with cytomegalovirus. The classifier was reported to diagnose cytomegalovirus status with high specificity and sensitivity in both the original and validation cohorts. In vitro tests confirmed that a few of the cytomegalovirus-associated TCR beta chains recognize cytomegalovirus antigens. The 87-base-pair reads could not distinguish some IMGT-functional V segments, including TRBV6-2 and TRBV6-3, so those segments were excluded. In a later analysis, the rate of TCR association differed among HLA loci, with DRB1 alleles having the most associated TCRs and HLA-C alleles having the fewest. In this cohort, only TCR beta chains were sequenced, and detectable features were limited by the absence of alpha or paired-chain data. In a later genetic analysis, fewer N-insertions in productive TCRs were reported among donors in an Asian-associated ancestry cluster than the approximately 710-donor mean. Presence/absence analyses assumed roughly uniform sequencing depth across donors, an assumption that may not hold. Because HLA typing was unavailable for some donors at each locus, only the typed subset was used in association tests. Across donors, most TCR sequences were observed very rarely, whereas some public TCRs were present in many individuals. Because counts were too low, fewer than 20 rarely observed V segments, including chromosome 9 orphons, were excluded from the earlier analysis of some 590 of the donors. A further reported finding was that TCR beta sequences accurately predicted the HLA-A and HLA-B alleles for most subjects in the first cohort. A later analysis found that most CMV-associated TCR beta chains appeared HLA-restricted, with HLA associations seemingly driven largely by CMV exposure.

The cohort comprised fewer than 700 healthy bone marrow donors. At the time of sampling, all cohort members were nominally healthy, though unrecorded immune exposures were likely present. The donor was CMV seropositive and was included in the group of 250 to 350 seropositive cohort members. A peripheral blood sample was provided by each donor, and peripheral blood mononuclear cells were used for TCR beta sequencing. The Qiagen DNeasy Blood Extraction Kit was used to extract genomic DNA from the blood cell samples. Preparation of the library involved the immunoSEQ multiplex PCR assay. The multiplex PCR relied on a mix of 60 forward primers for TCR Vbeta segments and 13 reverse primers for TCR Jbeta segments. The CDR3 region of rearranged TCR beta genes was amplified from genomic DNA with a multiplex PCR assay. On the Illumina HiSeq System, the amplified TCR beta libraries were sequenced as 87-base-pair reads. Under the source paper's analysis protocol: A later analysis counted about 80 million unique TCR beta chains across the 690 or so repertoires, and some 11 million of these chains were shared by at least two donors. A nearest-neighbor algorithm error-corrected the raw reads and collapsed the reads into unique sequences, merging closely related sequences to remove PCR and sequencing errors. To assign V, D and J gene segments, CDR3 sequences were aligned to IMGT reference sequences. For a sequence to be retained, a match of at least six nucleotides was required to both a V gene segment and a J gene segment. A rearrangement was called productive if the CDR3 had no stop codons and remained in frame with V and J, and every other rearrangement was called non-productive. Following IMGT convention, CDR3 was defined as the stretch from the second conserved V-encoded cysteine to the conserved J-encoded phenylalanine. In an earlier analysis of just under 600 of the donors, sequences lacking an unambiguous match to a single V gene segment were excluded. In an earlier analysis of 587 of the donors, a V segment was called functional when productive rearrangements were above 56.7%, and segregating when the standard deviation between donors exceeded 5%. A statistical classification framework was built for diagnosing cytomegalovirus status from the catalog of TCR beta chain sequences. V and J gene assignment, in a later analysis, came from comparing TCR nucleotide sequences with IMGT/GENE-DB human TR gene sequences. In a later analysis, CDR3 sequences and most-parsimonious VDJ recombination scenarios were assigned using the TCRdist pipeline. In a later analysis, every TCR beta chain was defined by the combination of its CDR3 amino acid sequence and its V-gene family, and reads without a unique V-gene family were dropped. In a later analysis, some 600 highly shared, low-generation-probability nucleotide sequences were removed to address suspected cross-contamination and a sequencing artifact. A later analysis calculated a clonal expansion index for each public chain from normalized within-repertoire ranks of inferred template counts. In a later analysis, generation probabilities were computed using a VDJ recombination model fitted to out-of-frame rearrangements, and the results were checked against IGoR. A later analysis scored TCR-TCR, TCR-HLA and TCR-CMV co-occurrence with hypergeometric tests, applying a repertoire-size bias correction to TCR pairs. False discovery rates were estimated in a later analysis by permuting HLA or CMV assignments 20 times. In a later analysis, co-occurring TCRs were grouped using DBSCAN, with TCRdist sequence similarity added in when clustering inside HLA-allele-positive subsets. For co-occurrence clustering, repertoires with fewer than 30,000 or more than 120,000 public chains were excluded, along with roughly 5 repertoires with anomalous nucleotide sharing. The table was pulled from immuneACCESS by TCRdb, which kept in-frame rearrangements only. Such tables lose some clones; where checked, under half of the loss comes from unresolved V genes, and the rest has no known cause. V and J calls and clone size are copied from that table; D and trimming were computed from the DNA. This sample holds approximately 100,000 clones; 85% were observed only once. Of the sample, about 7% is held by the ten largest clones.

The trim is 7 bases for V and 1 base for J, with a gap of 25 bases between the germline ends. Sequences MNHEY (CDR1) and SMNVEV (CDR2) are obtained from the germline V gene (reference sequence). The CDR3, cysteine through phenylalanine, is 18 amino acids long. CDR3 DNA only is kept here, 54 bases in frame from base 1. The sequenced material came from PBMCs. The chain employs TRBV27 and TRBJ1-1; matching of 6 bases hints at TRBD1 as the D gene. The TCR was taken from a middle-aged man in good health and CMV-seropositive. The DNA sequence is as follows: TGTGCCAGCACCCCATCGGGAGGGGGGTATGGTACGAACACTGAAGCTTTCTTT. Translated, this gives CASTPSGGGYGTNTEAFF.